These T cell receptor beta chains were read from a single sample in a study of early T cells in non-severe SARS-CoV-2 infection. One entry per CDR3 protein results from TCRdb running MiXCR on the 5' RACE reads. The profile shows some 97,000 distinct CDR3 sequences, roughly 9.6% of them singletons. Here the sequenced sample was whole blood, taken at baseline. All receptors derive from an adult who was a healthcare worker with PCR-confirmed SARS-CoV-2 infection or an uninfected control (not recorded which). CDR3s include the opening cysteine and the closing phenylalanine or tryptophan. Each record gives: clone size, V gene, D gene, J gene, CDR3 DNA, CDR3 protein. D genes are given only for firm matches. Expanded clones are given a class, and other clones once, few, many or no size at all.

>many|TRBV4-1|TRBD2|TRBJ2-3
TGCGCCAGCAGCCAAGCTAGCGGGAGCACAGATACGCAGTATTTT
CASSQASGSTDTQYF
>many|TRBV14|.|TRBJ1-1
TGTGCCAGCAGCCAAGAATACACCACTGAAGCTTTCTTT
CASSQEYTTEAFF
>.|TRBV2|TRBD1|TRBJ1-5
TGTGCCAGCAGCGATACAGGGGGCTTTGCATATCAGCCCCAGCATTTT
CASSDTGGFAYQPQHF
>many|TRBV7-9|.|TRBJ2-5
TGTGCCAGCAGCTTAGACGAGGGGGAGACCCAGTACTTC
CASSLDEGETQYF
>many|TRBV7-6|.|TRBJ2-1
TGTGCCAGCAGCTTATCGTACGAAGGGGCCTACAATGAGCAGTTCTTC
CASSLSYEGAYNEQFF
>.|TRBV5-4|.|TRBJ2-7
TGTGCCAGCAGCTTGGACTATTCCGAGCAGTACTTC
CASSLDYSEQYF
>many|TRBV10-1|.|TRBJ2-3
TGCGCCAGCAGTGAGGGGGTTGTAGGGGCGACGCAGTATTTT
CASSEGVVGATQYF
>many|TRBV6-5|TRBD1|TRBJ1-2
TGTGCCAGCAGTTACGTGGGACAGAGACCCTACTATGGCTACACCTTC
CASSYVGQRPYYGYTF
>few|TRBV20-1|.|TRBJ1-1
TGCAGTGCTAGAGATCTCCCAACTACTTCTGAAGCTTTCTTT
CSARDLPTTSEAFF
>.|TRBV7-9|.|TRBJ1-6
TGTGCCAGCAGCTTAGGGGGAGTTTATTCACCCCTCCACTTT
CASSLGGVYSPLHF
>few|TRBV3-1|.|TRBJ1-5
TGTGCCACTCTTCAGGAGGGGACAACGTCCGTTGAACCCCAGCATTTT
CATLQEGTTSVEPQHF
>few|TRBV7-6|.|TRBJ2-7
TGTGCCAGCAGCAACAACCACGGCGCCCTGTACTTC
CASSNNHGALYF
>.|TRBV5-4|.|TRBJ2-7
TGTGCCAGCAGCCTGAACATGGGGGGAGCCTCCTACGAGCAGTACTTC
CASSLNMGGASYEQYF
>.|TRBV6-1|.|TRBJ2-2
TGTGCCAGCAGTACAGAACGCTCCACCGGGGAGCTGTTTTTT
CASSTERSTGELFF
>few|TRBV5-1|.|TRBJ1-2
TGCGCCAGCAGCCCAGAACAGGGTATTTACTATGGCTACACCTTC
CASSPEQGIYYGYTF
>few|TRBV12-3/TRBV12-4|TRBD2|TRBJ2-3
TGTGCCAGCAGTTTAAGGTTTGGGCTAGCGGGGATCACAGATACGCAGTATTTT
CASSLRFGLAGITDTQYF
>many|TRBV4-1|.|TRBJ1-1
TGCGCCAGCCGTATAAGCCGGTCCGGGGCAATGGCTGAAGCTTTCTTT
CASRISRSGAMAEAFF
>many|TRBV27|.|TRBJ2-6
TGTGCCAGCACTCCATCTGGGGCCAACGTCCTGACTTTC
CASTPSGANVLTF
>few|TRBV9|.|TRBJ2-2
TGTGCCAGCAGCCCACGGGACGCCTCCACCGGGGAGCTGTTTTTT
CASSPRDASTGELFF
>few|TRBV11-2|.|TRBJ2-6
TGTGCCAGCAGCTTAGAAGTAGGGCCGATCAACGCTGGGGCCAACGTCCTGACTTTC
CASSLEVGPINAGANVLTF
>many|TRBV12-3/TRBV12-4|TRBD1|TRBJ1-2
TGTGCCAGCAGTTCCCCAGACAGGGGGCTTAACTATGGCTACACCTTC
CASSSPDRGLNYGYTF
>few|TRBV5-4|.|TRBJ1-2
TGTGCCAGCAGTCGTCTAGACCGGTACGAGGGCTACACCTTC
CASSRLDRYEGYTF
>.|TRBV30|.|TRBJ2-5
TGTGCCTGGAATCTGGGAGGGGGCGAGGAGACCCAGTACTTC
CAWNLGGGEETQYF
>.|TRBV13|.|TRBJ1-2
TGTGCCAGCAGCTTCGAGTCGGAGAACTATGGCTACACCTTC
CASSFESENYGYTF
>many|TRBV7-7|.|TRBJ1-2
TGTGCCAGCAGCTTAGGGCGGCGAGACAGAGGGTATGGCTACACCTTC
CASSLGRRDRGYGYTF
>.|TRBV29-1|.|TRBJ2-2
TGCAGCGCCGCTTTTGGCGGGGCGAACACCGGGGAGCTGTTTTTT
CSAAFGGANTGELFF
>few|TRBV11-2|.|TRBJ2-3
TGTGCCAGCAGCTTAGTAGCCGCAGATACGCAGTATTTT
CASSLVAADTQYF
>.|TRBV9|TRBD2|TRBJ2-3
TGTGCCCGCAGCGCCGCGACTAGCGGGAGGGCCCAAGATACGCAGTATTTT
CARSAATSGRAQDTQYF
>.|TRBV9|.|TRBJ2-5
TGTGCCAGCAGCGTAGGGCAGAGAGAGACCCAGTACTTC
CASSVGQRETQYF
>.|TRBV7-6|TRBD2|TRBJ2-1
TGTGCCAGCAGCTTGGGCCTAGCGGGAGGGAATGAGCAGTTCTTC
CASSLGLAGGNEQFF
>.|TRBV20-1|.|TRBJ2-3
TGCAGTGCTAGAGATTCAGCCCTCAGGGGCGAGGGGCCCACAGATACGCAGTATTTT
CSARDSALRGEGPTDTQYF
>few|TRBV20-1|.|TRBJ1-4
TGCAGTGCTTTGACAGGCTCTAATGAAAAACTGTTTTTT
CSALTGSNEKLFF
>few|TRBV20-1|TRBD2|TRBJ2-5
TGCAGTGCTAGTGTAGCGGGTAGGAGGGAGACCCAGTACTTC
CSASVAGRRETQYF